This is a list of T cell receptor beta chains from one sample in a study of vaccination and CD4 T cells after COVID-19. TCRdb re-called the PCR reads through MiXCR, storing one row per CDR3 protein. The sample includes some 16,000 distinct CDR3 sequences, around 30% of them seen just once. Their antigens remain unidentified. The source material was cultured CD4+ T cells from blood. These receptors were obtained from a human donor with COVID-19. CDR3s include the opening cysteine and the closing phenylalanine or tryptophan. The order of the fields is clone size, D gene, V gene, J gene, CDR3 protein, CDR3 DNA. The D gene is left open where the match is weak. Some rows have no size entry. The others give once, few or many, or a class for an expanded clone.

.	.	TRBV11-2	TRBJ1-3	CASSFRGAGNTIYF	TGTGCCAGCAGCTTTAGAGGTGCTGGAAACACCATATATTTT
.	.	TRBV6-1	TRBJ2-2	CASLLRGTNTGELFF	TGTGCCAGTCTCCTTAGGGGGACCAACACCGGGGAGCTGTTTTTT
.	.	TRBV23-1	TRBJ2-5	CARGRKLQETQYF	TGCGCCAGGGGGCGCAAATTACAAGAGACCCAGTACTTC
few	TRBD1	TRBV20-1	TRBJ1-5	CSAQPGGANSNQPQHF	TGCAGTGCTCAACCAGGGGGGGCAAATAGCAATCAGCCCCAGCATTTT
.	TRBD1	TRBV5-6	TRBJ2-5	CASSLTPQGVQETQYF	TGTGCCAGCAGCCTGACGCCACAGGGGGTTCAAGAGACCCAGTACTTC
.	TRBD1	TRBV12-3/TRBV12-4	TRBJ1-2	CASTPRGTADYGYTF	TGTGCCAGCACTCCGAGGGGGACAGCGGATTATGGCTACACCTTC
.	.	TRBV6-1	TRBJ2-1	CASTSSYNEQFF	TGTGCCAGCACAAGCTCCTACAATGAGCAGTTCTTC
.	.	TRBV7-7	TRBJ1-5	CASSLESGLPQHF	TGTGCTAGCAGCTTAGAGTCAGGGTTGCCCCAGCATTTT
.	.	TRBV28	TRBJ1-6	CASGPAYNSPLHF	TGTGCCAGCGGCCCTGCCTATAATTCACCCCTCCACTTT
few	.	TRBV18	TRBJ1-2	CASSPTQEKGYTF	TGTGCCAGCTCACCCACACAGGAGAAAGGCTACACCTTC
.	TRBD1	TRBV4-2	TRBJ2-1	CASSPGIGQGLNEQFF	TGTGCCAGCAGCCCAGGTATAGGACAGGGGTTGAATGAGCAGTTCTTC
.	TRBD1	TRBV6-1	TRBJ2-5	CASSHPGQQETQYF	TGTGCCAGCAGCCACCCGGGACAGCAAGAGACCCAGTACTTC
.	.	TRBV20-1	TRBJ1-1	CSCQGRYEAFF	TGCAGTTGCCAGGGAAGGTATGAAGCTTTCTTT
.	TRBD2	TRBV12-3/TRBV12-4	TRBJ2-3	CASSLAGLNTDTQYF	TGTGCCAGCAGTTTAGCGGGACTAAACACAGATACGCAGTATTTT
few	TRBD1	TRBV2	TRBJ1-5	CASSGGASTQPQHF	TGTGCCAGCTCAGGGGGCGCGAGTACTCAGCCCCAGCATTTT
.	.	TRBV11-2	TRBJ2-7	CASSFGQQRYF	TGTGCCAGCAGCTTCGGGCAGCAACGGTACTTC
.	.	TRBV20-1	TRBJ1-6	CSAMYASFGSPLHF	TGCAGTGCTATGTACGCCTCTTTTGGTTCACCCCTCCACTTT
.	.	TRBV5-6	TRBJ1-2	CASSLRRSGSTQNGYTF	TGTGCCAGCAGCCTCAGGCGCAGCGGCAGCACACAGAATGGCTACACCTTC
.	TRBD1	TRBV20-1	TRBJ2-7	CSARGQGSEQYF	TGCAGTGCTAGGGGACAGGGCTCCGAGCAGTACTTC
few	TRBD2	TRBV27	TRBJ2-5	CASSKGLVGQETQYF	TGTGCCAGCAGTAAAGGACTAGTGGGTCAAGAGACCCAGTACTTC
.	.	TRBV28	TRBJ1-4	CASSSSFLDGEKLFF	TGTGCCAGCAGTTCTTCATTCCTCGACGGTGAAAAACTGTTTTTT
few	TRBD2	TRBV20-1	TRBJ2-7	CSAIRASGGYEQYF	TGCAGTGCTATTAGGGCTAGCGGGGGATACGAGCAGTACTTC
.	.	TRBV11-2	TRBJ1-1	CASRTTSTEAFF	TGTGCCAGCAGAACGACTAGTACTGAAGCTTTCTTT
few	TRBD1	TRBV2	TRBJ1-5	CASSARTGVGNQPQHF	TGTGCCAGCAGTGCCCGGACAGGGGTCGGCAATCAGCCCCAGCATTTT
.	.	TRBV18	TRBJ2-5	CASSPNDSGRGETQYF	TGTGCCAGCTCACCAAACGACAGTGGAAGAGGTGAGACCCAGTACTTC
.	.	TRBV7-2	TRBJ2-6	CASSTLTGTPFGANVLTF	TGTGCCAGCAGCACCCTCACAGGGACGCCGTTCGGGGCCAACGTCCTGACTTTC
few	.	TRBV27	TRBJ1-2	CASSLRGTGGYTF	TGTGCCAGCAGTCTAAGAGGGACTGGTGGCTACACCTTC
few	.	TRBV5-1	TRBJ2-5	CASSIKTETQYF	TGCGCCAGCAGCATTAAAACAGAGACCCAGTACTTC
.	.	TRBV4-3	TRBJ1-2	CASSQDVLIYGYTF	TGCGCCAGCAGCCAAGATGTTCTCATCTATGGCTACACCTTC
few	TRBD1	TRBV25-1	TRBJ1-2	CASSQGEVFGYTF	TGTGCCAGCAGCCAGGGGGAGGTTTTTGGCTACACCTTC
few	.	TRBV27	TRBJ2-2	CASRPAVTGELFF	TGTGCCAGCCGCCCGGCGGTCACCGGGGAGCTGTTTTTT
.	.	TRBV19	TRBJ1-4	CASSIIRAGDAKKLFF	TGTGCCAGTAGTATTATAAGGGCGGGGGATGCAAAAAAACTGTTTTTT
.	.	TRBV19	TRBJ1-1	CASSHGATEAFF	TGTGCCAGTAGTCACGGGGCGACTGAAGCTTTCTTT